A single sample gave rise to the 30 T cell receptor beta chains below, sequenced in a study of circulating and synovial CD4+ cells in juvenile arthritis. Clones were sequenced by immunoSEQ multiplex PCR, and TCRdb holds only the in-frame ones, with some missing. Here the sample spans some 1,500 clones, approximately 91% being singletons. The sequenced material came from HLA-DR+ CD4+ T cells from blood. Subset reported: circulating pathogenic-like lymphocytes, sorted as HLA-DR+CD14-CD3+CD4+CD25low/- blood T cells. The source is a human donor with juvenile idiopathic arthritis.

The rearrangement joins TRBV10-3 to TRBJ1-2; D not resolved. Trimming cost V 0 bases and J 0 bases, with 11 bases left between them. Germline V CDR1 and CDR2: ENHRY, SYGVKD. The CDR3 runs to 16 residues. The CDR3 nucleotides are TGTGCCATCAGTGAGTCCTCAAGCCTATCTAACTATGGCTACACCTTC. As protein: CAISESSSLSNYGYTF.

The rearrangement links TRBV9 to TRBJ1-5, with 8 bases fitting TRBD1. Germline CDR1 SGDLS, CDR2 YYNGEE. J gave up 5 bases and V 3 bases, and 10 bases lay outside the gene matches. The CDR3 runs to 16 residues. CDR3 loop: CASSGGTGVKDQPQHF. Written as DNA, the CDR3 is TGTGCCAGCAGCGGGGGGACAGGCGTAAAAGATCAGCCCCAGCATTTT.

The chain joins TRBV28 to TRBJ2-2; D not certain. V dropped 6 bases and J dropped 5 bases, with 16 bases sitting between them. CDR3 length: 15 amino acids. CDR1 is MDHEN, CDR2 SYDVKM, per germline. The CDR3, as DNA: TGTGCCAGCAGCCCGTCGACCGCGAGGACCGGGGAGCTGTTTTTT. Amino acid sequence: CASSPSTARTGELFF. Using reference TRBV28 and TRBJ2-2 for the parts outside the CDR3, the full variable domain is DVKVTQSSRYLVKRTGEKVFLECVQDMDHENMFWYRQDPGLGLRLIYFSYDVKMKEKGDIPEGYSVSREKKERFSLILESASTNQTSMYLCASSPSTARTGELFFGEGSRLTVL.

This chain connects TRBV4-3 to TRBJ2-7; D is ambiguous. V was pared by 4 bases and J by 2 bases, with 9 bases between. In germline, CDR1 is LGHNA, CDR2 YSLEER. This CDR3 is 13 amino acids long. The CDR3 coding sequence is TGCGCCAGCAGCCGCGACCGGGCCTACGAGCAGTACTTC. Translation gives CASSRDRAYEQYF.

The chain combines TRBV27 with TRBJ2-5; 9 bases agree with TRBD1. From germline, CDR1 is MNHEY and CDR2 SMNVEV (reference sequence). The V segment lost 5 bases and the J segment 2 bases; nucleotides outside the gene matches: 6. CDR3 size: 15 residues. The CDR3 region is CASSQDRGFQETQYF. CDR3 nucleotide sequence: TGTGCCAGCAGTCAGGACAGGGGCTTTCAAGAGACCCAGTACTTC.

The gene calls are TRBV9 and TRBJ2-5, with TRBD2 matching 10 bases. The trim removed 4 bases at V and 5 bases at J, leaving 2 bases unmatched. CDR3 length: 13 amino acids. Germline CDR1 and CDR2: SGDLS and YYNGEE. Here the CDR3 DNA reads TGTGCCAGCAGCACTAGCGGGGCGGAGACCCAGTACTTC. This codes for CASSTSGAETQYF. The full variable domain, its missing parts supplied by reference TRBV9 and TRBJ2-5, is DSGVTQTPKHLITATGQRVTLRCSPRSGDLSVYWYQQSLDQGLQFLIQYYNGEERAKGNILERFSAQQFPDLHSELNLSSLELGDSALYFCASSTSGAETQYFGPGTRLLVL.

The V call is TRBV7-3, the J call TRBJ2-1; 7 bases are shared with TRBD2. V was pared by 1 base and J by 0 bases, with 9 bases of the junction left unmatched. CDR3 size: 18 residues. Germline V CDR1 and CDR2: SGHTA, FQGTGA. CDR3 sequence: CASSLRPFLADSYNEQFF. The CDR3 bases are TGTGCCAGCAGCTTAAGGCCCTTTCTAGCGGACTCCTACAATGAGCAGTTCTTC.

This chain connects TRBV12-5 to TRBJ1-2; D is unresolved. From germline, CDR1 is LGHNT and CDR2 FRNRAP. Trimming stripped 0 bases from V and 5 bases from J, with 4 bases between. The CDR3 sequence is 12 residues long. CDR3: CASGLVEYGYTF. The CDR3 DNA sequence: TGTGCTAGTGGTTTGGTGGAGTATGGCTACACCTTC.

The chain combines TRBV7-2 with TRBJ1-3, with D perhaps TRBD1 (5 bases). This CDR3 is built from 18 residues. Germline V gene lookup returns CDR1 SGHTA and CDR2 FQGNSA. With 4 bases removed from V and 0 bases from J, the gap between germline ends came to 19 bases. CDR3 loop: CASSSSRERGSSGNTIYF. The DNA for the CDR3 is TGTGCCAGCAGCTCATCAAGGGAGCGGGGGAGCTCTGGAAACACCATATATTTT.

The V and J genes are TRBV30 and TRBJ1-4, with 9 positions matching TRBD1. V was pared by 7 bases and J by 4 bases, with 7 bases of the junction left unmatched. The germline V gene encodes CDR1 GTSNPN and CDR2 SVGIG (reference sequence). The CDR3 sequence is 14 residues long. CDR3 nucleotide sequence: TGTGCCTCTGAAGGGGACAGGGTTAATGAAAAACTGTTTTTT. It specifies CASEGDRVNEKLFF. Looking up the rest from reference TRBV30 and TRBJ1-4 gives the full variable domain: SQTIHQWPATLVQPVGSPLSLECTVEGTSNPNLYWYRQAAGRGLQLLFYSVGIGQISSEVPQNLSASRPQDRQFILSSKKLLLSDSGFYLCASEGDRVNEKLFFGSGTQLSVL.

The CDR3 reads CASSQTTASGNTIYF. DNA for the CDR3: TGTGCCAGCAGCCAAACGACAGCTTCTGGAAACACCATATATTTT. The chain links TRBV6-1 to TRBJ1-3, with D perhaps matching TRBD1 (5 bases). This CDR3 comprises 15 residues. V shed 6 bases and J shed 1 base, with 13 bases lying between them. CDR1 and CDR2 from the germline V gene are MNHNS and SASEGT.

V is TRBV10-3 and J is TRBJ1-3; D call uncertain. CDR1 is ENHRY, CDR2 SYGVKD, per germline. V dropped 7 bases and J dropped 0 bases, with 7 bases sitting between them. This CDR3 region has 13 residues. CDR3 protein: CAIKPSSGNTIYF. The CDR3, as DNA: TGTGCCATCAAACCGAGCTCTGGAAACACCATATATTTT.

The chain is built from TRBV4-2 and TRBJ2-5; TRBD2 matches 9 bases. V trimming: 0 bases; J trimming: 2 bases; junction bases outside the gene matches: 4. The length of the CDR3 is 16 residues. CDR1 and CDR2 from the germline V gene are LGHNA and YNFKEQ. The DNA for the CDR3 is TGTGCCAGCAGCCAAGATGCGGCGGGGGGGCAAGAGACCCAGTACTTC. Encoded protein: CASSQDAAGGQETQYF.

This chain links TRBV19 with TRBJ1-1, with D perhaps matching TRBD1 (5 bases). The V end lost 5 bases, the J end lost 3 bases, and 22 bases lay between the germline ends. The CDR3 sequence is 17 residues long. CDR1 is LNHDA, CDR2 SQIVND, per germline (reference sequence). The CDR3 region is CASSRGTALVRDTEAFF. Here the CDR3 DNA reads TGTGCCAGTAGTCGCGGGACGGCTCTCGTTAGGGACACTGAAGCTTTCTTT.

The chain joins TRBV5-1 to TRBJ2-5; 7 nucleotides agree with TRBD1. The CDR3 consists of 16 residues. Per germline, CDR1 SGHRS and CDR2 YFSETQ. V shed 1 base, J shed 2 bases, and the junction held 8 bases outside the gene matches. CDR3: CASSLSSRGQQETQYF. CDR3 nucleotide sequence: TGCGCCAGCAGCTTGAGTTCTCGGGGACAGCAAGAGACCCAGTACTTC. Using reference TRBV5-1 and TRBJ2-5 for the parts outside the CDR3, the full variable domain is KAGVTQTPRYLIKTRGQQVTLSCSPISGHRSVSWYQQTPGQGLQFLFEYFSETQRNKGNFPGRFSGRQFSNSRSEMNVSTLELGDSALYLCASSLSSRGQQETQYFGPGTRLLVL.

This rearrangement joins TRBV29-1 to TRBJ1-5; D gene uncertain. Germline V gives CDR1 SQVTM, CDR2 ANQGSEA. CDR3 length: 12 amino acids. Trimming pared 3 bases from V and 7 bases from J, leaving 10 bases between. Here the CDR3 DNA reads TGCAGCGTTGATCCGCGAGGGCAGCCCCAGCATTTT. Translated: CSVDPRGQPQHF.

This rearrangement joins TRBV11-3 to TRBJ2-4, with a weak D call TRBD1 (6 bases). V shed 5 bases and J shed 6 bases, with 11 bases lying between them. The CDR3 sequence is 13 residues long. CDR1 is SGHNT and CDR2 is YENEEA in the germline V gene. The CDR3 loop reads CASSRGWGNIQYF. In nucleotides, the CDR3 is TGTGCCAGCAGCAGGGGGTGGGGAAACATTCAGTACTTC.

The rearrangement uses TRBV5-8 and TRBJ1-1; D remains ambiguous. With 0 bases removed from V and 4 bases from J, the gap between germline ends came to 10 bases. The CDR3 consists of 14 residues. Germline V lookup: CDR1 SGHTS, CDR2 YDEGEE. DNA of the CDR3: TGTGCCAGCAGCTTGGAACGGGTGGCCACTGAAGCTTTCTTT. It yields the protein CASSLERVATEAFF.

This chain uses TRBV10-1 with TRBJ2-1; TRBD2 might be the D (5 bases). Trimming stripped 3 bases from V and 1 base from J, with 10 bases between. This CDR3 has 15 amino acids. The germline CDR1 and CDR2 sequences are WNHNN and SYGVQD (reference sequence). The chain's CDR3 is CASSDGRGSYNEQFF. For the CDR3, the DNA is TGCGCCAGCAGTGATGGGCGAGGGTCCTACAATGAGCAGTTCTTC.

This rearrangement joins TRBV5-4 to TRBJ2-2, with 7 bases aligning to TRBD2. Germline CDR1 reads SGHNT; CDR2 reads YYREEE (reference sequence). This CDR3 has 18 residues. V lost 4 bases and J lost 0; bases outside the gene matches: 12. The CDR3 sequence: CASSRGVGGLTNTGELFF. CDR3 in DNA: TGTGCCAGCAGCCGAGGTGTCGGGGGGTTAACGAACACCGGGGAGCTGTTTTTT.

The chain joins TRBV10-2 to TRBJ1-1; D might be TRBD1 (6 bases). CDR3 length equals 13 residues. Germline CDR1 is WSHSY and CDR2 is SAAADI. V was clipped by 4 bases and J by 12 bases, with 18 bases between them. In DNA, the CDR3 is TGCGCCAGCAGTGGAGGGGGGGGCGCGTCTCCTTTCTTT. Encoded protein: CASSGGGGASPFF.

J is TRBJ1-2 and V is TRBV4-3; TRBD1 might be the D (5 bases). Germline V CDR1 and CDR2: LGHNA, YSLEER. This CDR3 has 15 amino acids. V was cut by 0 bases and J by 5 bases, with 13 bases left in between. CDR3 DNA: TGCGCCAGCAGCCAAGAGGCCCGGGGGTGGTATGGCTACACCTTC. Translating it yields CASSQEARGWYGYTF.

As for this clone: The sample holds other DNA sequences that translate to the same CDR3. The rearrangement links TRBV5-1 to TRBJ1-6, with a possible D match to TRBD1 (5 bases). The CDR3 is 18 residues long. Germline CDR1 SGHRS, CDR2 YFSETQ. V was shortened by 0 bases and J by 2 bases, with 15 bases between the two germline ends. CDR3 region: CASSLAGQGLPYNSPLHF. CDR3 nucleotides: TGCGCCAGCAGCTTGGCCGGCCAGGGCCTGCCCTATAATTCACCCCTCCACTTT. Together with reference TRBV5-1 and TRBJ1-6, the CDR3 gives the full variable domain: KAGVTQTPRYLIKTRGQQVTLSCSPISGHRSVSWYQQTPGQGLQFLFEYFSETQRNKGNFPGRFSGRQFSNSRSEMNVSTLELGDSALYLCASSLAGQGLPYNSPLHFGNGTRLTVT.

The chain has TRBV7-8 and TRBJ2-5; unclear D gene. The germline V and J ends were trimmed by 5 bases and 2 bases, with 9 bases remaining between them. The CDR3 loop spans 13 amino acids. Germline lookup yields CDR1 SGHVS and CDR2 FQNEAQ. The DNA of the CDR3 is TGTGCCAGCAGCCTTCCTAGACAAGAGACCCAGTACTTC. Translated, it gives CASSLPRQETQYF.

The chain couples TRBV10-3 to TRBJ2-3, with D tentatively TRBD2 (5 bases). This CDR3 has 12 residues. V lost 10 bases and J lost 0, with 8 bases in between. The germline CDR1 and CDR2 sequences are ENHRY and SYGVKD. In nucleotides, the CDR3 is TGTGCCACCGGGGTGAGCACAGATACGCAGTATTTT. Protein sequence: CATGVSTDTQYF.

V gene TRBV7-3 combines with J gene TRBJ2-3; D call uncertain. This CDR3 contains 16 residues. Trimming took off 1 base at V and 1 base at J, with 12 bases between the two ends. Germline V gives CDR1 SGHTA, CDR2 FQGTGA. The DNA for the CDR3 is TGTGCCAGCAGCTTAATTCCGGAACTACGCACAGATACGCAGTATTTT. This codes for CASSLIPELRTDTQYF.

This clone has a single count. The CDR3 reads CASSFAGNSYEQYF. The CDR3 DNA reads TGTGCCAGCAGCTTTGCAGGCAACTCCTACGAGCAGTACTTC. The chain recombines TRBV5-6 with TRBJ2-7, with D uncertain. V dropped 2 bases and J dropped 0 bases, with 9 bases sitting between them. There are 14 residues in the CDR3. Per the germline V gene, CDR1 is SGHDT and CDR2 is YYEEEE. The whole variable domain, filled in from reference TRBV5-6 and TRBJ2-7, reads DAGVTQSPTHLIKTRGQQVTLRCSPKSGHDTVSWYQQALGQGPQFIFQYYEEEERQRGNFPDRFSGHQFPNYSSELNVNALLLGDSALYLCASSFAGNSYEQYFGPGTRLTVT.

The CDR3 nucleotides are TGTGCCAGCAGCCCCCTGGGGCCCAATGAGCAGTTCTTC. Protein: CASSPLGPNEQFF. The chain recombines TRBV5-4 with TRBJ2-1; D might be TRBD1 (5 bases). CDR3 length: 13 amino acids. The germline V and J ends were trimmed by 4 bases and 6 bases, with 11 bases remaining between them. The germline CDR1 and CDR2 sequences are SGHNT and YYREEE (reference sequence).

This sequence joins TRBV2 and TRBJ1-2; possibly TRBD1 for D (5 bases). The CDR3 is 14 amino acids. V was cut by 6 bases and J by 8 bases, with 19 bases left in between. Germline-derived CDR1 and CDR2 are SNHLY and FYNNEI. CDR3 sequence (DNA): TGTGCCAGCAGGGACGACGCGGGGCTTGGGGGCTACACCTTC. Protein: CASRDDAGLGGYTF.

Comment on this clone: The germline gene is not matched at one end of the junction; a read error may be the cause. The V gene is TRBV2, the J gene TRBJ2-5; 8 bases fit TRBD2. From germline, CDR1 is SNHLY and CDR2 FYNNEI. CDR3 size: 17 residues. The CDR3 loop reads CASSPLSGLGLQQTQYF. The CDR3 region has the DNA TGTGCCAGCAGCCCCTTGTCGGGACTAGGGCTCCAACAGACCCAGTACTTC.